Below, one T cell receptor (beta chain) is given with its context. Its antigen is currently not known. No much larger clonotype is one base removed from it; base qualities were not supplied. Receptors were amplified or captured by the immunoSEQ multiplex PCR assay. Held by TCRdb, this immuneACCESS table contains in-frame sequences only and omits some clones. Under half of the omission traces to an unresolved V gene where checked; the cause of the rest is unknown. For this sample the table gives about 59,000 clones, of which roughly nine tenths were detected only once. About 0.88% of the sample is taken by the ten largest. The record originates from a study of T cell changes during pregnancy in multiple sclerosis (dated by TCRdb to about 2019). Background on the whole study: Changes in the T cell repertoire over the course of pregnancy were examined in this study in women with multiple sclerosis.

V and J are truncated by 7 bases and 5 bases respectively, leaving an intervening sequence of 26 bases. Its CDR3 holds 17 amino acids, cysteine through phenylalanine. The read is trimmed to its CDR3 DNA, 51 bases read in frame from base 1. According to the germline V gene (reference sequence), CDR1 reads LNHDA and CDR2 reads SQIVND. This sequence was found in a female donor with multiple sclerosis, enrolled in a pregnancy study. The sequencing here drew on peripheral blood, taken before pregnancy. Recombination connected TRBV19 to TRBJ2-5; the D gene is possibly TRBD2, with 6 bases matching. CDR3 reads: CASTPGDGGRLDETQYF. The nucleotides read TGTGCCAGTACCCCGGGGGACGGGGGAAGACTCGATGAGACCCAGTACTTC.